The sequence of this T cell receptor beta chain was determined in a study of beta chain features in type 1 diabetes. Background on the study: Researchers looked at 95 million to 140 million sorted cells across all samples.

The germline gives CDR1 SGHRS, CDR2 YFSETQ. The CDR3 contains 12 residues. V was clipped by 4 bases and J by 8 bases; unmatched bases: 0. All of the isolated RNA was reverse transcribed, so expressed TCRB transcripts were sequenced. Profiling relied on immunoSEQ multiplex PCR, and the TCRdb table lists in-frame clones only, not all of them. In the table there are 400,000 to 450,000 clones, approximately 15% of which are singletons. Sequenced input: naive CD4+ T cells from blood. The clonotype originates from a man under 40 in good health. The chain joins TRBV5-1 to TRBJ1-6; 7 nucleotides align to TRBD1. The CDR3 loop is CASSQGDSPLHF. CDR3 DNA sequence: TGCGCCAGCAGCCAGGGGGATTCACCCCTCCACTTT.